Sequencing of this T cell receptor beta chain was carried out in a study of early T cells in non-severe SARS-CoV-2 infection (dated by TCRdb to about 2021). Looking at the study overall: Because TCR sequencing was done on bulk RNA from unsorted whole blood, the alpha and beta chains could not be paired.

What the study reported, not specific to this receptor: Matching against VDJdb was skewed toward anti-spike CD8 responses, likely underestimated virus-specific expansions, and missed private and CD4 specificities.

For this clonotype: Its recognized antigen is unknown. No base quality values were provided; no much bigger clone lies one nucleotide off.

This was a case-control study nested in a cohort of healthcare workers in London, UK, who had nasopharyngeal swab PCR tests and blood samples taken every week. Between 23 and 31 March 2020, the week of the UK lockdown, healthcare workers were enrolled and then followed up weekly for as long as 16 weeks. V sheds 2 bases and J sheds 1 base, leaving 12 bases between their ends. The germline V gene encodes CDR1 SEHNR and CDR2 FQNEAQ (reference sequence). There are 16 amino acids in the CDR3, from cysteine to phenylalanine inclusive. Kept here is only the CDR3 DNA, which spans 48 bases and is read in frame from base 1. The library was generated by 5' RACE. The sample was run on a NextSeq 500. To correct for sequencing error and PCR bias, the TCR library protocol tagged individual cDNA molecules with unique molecular identifiers. Both TCR alpha and beta chains were sequenced, and tight co-correlation was observed between alpha and beta sequence abundances in each sample. In the paper's pipeline: Decombinator V4 was used to annotate TCR sequences for V gene, J gene and CDR3. Expanded TCRs were defined as changing significantly between any two time points under a Poisson model with p below 0.0001. Abundances of TCRs were expressed as counts per million after normalisation to the total number of TCRs sequenced in each sample. MAIT TCRs were defined by TRAV1-2 paired with TRAJ12, TRAJ20 or TRAJ33, and iNKT TCRs by TRAV10 paired with TRAJ18. VDJdb, accessed 1 November 2021, was searched for CMV, EBV and SARS-CoV-2 annotated TCRs, excluding TCRs annotated for multiple antigens. TCRdb redid the processing of the public reads, applying fastp at Q25 and MiXCR, and retained in-frame beta chains. Each CDR3 protein gets just one entry, which takes the most common genes and DNA from the rows behind it. The V and J calls and clone size come from TCRdb's table, not from the authors' own analysis. For this sample the table gives roughly 70,000 distinct CDR3 sequences, of which around 21% were detected only once. The biggest ten clones account for 16% of the sample.

The sequencing here drew on whole blood, taken at baseline. The V and J genes are TRBV7-9 and TRBJ2-4; too little of a D gene remains to name it. The receptor comes from an adult who was a healthcare worker with PCR-confirmed SARS-CoV-2 infection or an uninfected control (not recorded which). The DNA reads TGTGCCAGCAGCTTAAGAGATTCTCGGGCCAAAAACATTCAGTACTTC. It translates as CASSLRDSRAKNIQYF.